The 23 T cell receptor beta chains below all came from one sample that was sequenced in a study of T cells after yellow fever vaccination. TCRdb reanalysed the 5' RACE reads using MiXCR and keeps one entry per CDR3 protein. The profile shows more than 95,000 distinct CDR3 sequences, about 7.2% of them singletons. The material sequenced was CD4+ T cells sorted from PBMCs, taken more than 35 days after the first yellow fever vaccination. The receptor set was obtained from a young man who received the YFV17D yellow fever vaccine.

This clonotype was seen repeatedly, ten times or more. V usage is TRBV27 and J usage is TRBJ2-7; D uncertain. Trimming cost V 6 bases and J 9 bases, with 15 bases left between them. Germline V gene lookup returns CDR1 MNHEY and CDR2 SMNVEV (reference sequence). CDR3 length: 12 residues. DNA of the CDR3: TGTGCCAGCAGCCTGTATCCCCCTCGGCAGTACGTC. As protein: CASSLYPPRQYV.

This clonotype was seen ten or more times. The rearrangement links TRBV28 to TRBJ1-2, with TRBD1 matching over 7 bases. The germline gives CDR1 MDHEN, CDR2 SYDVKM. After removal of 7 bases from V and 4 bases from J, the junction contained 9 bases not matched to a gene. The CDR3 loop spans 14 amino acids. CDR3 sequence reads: CASKTPTGLYGYTF. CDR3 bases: TGTGCCAGCAAGACCCCGACAGGGCTCTATGGCTACACCTTC.

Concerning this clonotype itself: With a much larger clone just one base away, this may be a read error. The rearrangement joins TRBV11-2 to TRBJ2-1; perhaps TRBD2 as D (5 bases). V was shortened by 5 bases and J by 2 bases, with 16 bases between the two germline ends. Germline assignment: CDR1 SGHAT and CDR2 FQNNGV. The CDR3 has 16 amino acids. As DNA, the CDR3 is TGTGCCAGCAGCCAAGTGCGGGCGAGGGCCTACAATGAGCAGTTCTTC. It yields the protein CASSQVRARAYNEQFF.

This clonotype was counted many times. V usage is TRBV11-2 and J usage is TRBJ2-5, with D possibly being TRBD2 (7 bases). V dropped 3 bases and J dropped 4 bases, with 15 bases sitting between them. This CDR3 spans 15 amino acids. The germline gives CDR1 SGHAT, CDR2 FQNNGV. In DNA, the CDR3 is TGTGCCAGCAGCTTCGGGGGGCTAGTCACAGAGACCCAGTACTTC. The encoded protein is CASSFGGLVTETQYF.

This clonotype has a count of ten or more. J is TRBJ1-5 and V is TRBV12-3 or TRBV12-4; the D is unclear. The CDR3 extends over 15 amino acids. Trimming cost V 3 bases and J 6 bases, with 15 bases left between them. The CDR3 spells CASSFGSAGTQPQHF. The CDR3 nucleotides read TGTGCCAGCAGTTTTGGGTCGGCGGGTACTCAGCCCCAGCATTTT.

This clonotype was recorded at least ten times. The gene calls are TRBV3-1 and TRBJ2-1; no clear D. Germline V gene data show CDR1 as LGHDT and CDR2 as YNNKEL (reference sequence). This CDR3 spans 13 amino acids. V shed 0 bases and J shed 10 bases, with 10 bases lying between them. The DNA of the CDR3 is TGTGCCAGCAGCCAAGATAATCTAGGCGAGCAGTTCTTC. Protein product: CASSQDNLGEQFF.

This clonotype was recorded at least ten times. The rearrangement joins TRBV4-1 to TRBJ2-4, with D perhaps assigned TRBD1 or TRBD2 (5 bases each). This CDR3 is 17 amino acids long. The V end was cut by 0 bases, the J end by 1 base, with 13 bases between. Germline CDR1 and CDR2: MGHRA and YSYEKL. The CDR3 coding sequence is TGCGCCAGCAGCCAAGATCAAGGGTGGGGGGCCAAAAACATTCAGTACTTC. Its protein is CASSQDQGWGAKNIQYF.

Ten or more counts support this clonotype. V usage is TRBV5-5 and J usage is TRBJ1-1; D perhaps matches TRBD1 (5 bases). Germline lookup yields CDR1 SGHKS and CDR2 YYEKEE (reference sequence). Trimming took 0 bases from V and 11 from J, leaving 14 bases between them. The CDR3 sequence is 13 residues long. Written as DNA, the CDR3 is TGTGCCAGCAGCTTGGGGGGCGGGAAGTACGCTTTCTTT. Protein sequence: CASSLGGGKYAFF. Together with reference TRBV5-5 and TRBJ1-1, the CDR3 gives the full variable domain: DAGVTQSPTHLIKTRGQQVTLRCSPISGHKSVSWYQQVLGQGPQFIFQYYEKEERGRGNFPDRFSARQFPNYSSELNVNALLLGDSALYLCASSLGGGKYAFFGQGTRLTVV.

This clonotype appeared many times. CDR3: CASRTGLSTDTQYF. The CDR3 DNA reads TGTGCCAGCAGAACAGGTCTGAGCACAGATACGCAGTATTTT. This chain links TRBV6-1 with TRBJ2-3, with D possibly TRBD1 on 5 matching bases. The CDR3 has 14 amino acids. V lost 6 bases to trimming and J lost 0 bases, with 10 bases between them. From germline, CDR1 is MNHNS and CDR2 SASEGT.

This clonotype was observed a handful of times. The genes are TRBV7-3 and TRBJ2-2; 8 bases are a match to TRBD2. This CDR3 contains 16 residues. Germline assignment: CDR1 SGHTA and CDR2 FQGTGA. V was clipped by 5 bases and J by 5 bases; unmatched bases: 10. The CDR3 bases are TGTGCCAGCAGCCCCCCGGGGGGGCCTCAGACCGGGGAGCTGTTTTTT. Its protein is CASSPPGGPQTGELFF.

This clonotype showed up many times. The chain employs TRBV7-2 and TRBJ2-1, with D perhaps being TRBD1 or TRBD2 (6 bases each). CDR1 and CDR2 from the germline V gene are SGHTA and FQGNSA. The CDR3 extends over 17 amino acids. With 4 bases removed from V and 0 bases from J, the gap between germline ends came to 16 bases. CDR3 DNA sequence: TGTGCCAGCAGCTCAGGGAGGCGAGGGGGCTCCTACAATGAGCAGTTCTTC. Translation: CASSSGRRGGSYNEQFF. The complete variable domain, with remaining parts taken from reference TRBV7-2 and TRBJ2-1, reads GAGVSQSPSNKVTEKGKDVELRCDPISGHTALYWYRQSLGQGLEFLIYFQGNSAPDKSGLPSDRFSAERTGGSVSTLTIQRTQQEDSAVYLCASSSGRRGGSYNEQFFGPGTRLTVL.

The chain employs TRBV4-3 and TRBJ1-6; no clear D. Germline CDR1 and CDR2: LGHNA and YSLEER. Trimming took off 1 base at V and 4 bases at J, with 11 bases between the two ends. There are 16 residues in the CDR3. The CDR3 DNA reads TGCGCCAGCAGCCAAGGGGGTGTGCGATATAATTCACCCCTCCACTTT. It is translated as CASSQGGVRYNSPLHF.

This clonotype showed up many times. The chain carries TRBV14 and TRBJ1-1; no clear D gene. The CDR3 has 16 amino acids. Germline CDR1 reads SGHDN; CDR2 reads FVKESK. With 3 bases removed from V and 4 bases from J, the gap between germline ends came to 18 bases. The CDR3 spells CASSHNRLIRSTEAFF. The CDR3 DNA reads TGTGCCAGCAGCCATAACCGGCTGATCCGGAGCACTGAAGCTTTCTTT.

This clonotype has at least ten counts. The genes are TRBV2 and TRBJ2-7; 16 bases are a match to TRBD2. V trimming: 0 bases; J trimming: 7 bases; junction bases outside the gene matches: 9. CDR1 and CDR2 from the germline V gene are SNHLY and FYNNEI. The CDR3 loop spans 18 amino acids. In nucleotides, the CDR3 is TGTGCCAGCAGTGAAGCCAGGGGACTAGCGGGGGGGCAGGATGAGCAGTACTTC. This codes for CASSEARGLAGGQDEQYF.

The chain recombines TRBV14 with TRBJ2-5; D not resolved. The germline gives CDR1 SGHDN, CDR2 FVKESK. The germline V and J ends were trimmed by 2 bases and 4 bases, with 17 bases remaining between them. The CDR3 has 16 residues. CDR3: CASSQRPRGEGETQYF. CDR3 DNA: TGTGCCAGCAGCCAAAGGCCCCGAGGCGAAGGAGAGACCCAGTACTTC.

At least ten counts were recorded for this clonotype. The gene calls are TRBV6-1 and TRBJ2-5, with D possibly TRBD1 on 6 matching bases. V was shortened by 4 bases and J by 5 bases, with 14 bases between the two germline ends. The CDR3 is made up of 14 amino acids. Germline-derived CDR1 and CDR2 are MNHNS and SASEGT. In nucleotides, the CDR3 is TGTGCCAGCAGTGGGGGCACAGGGATGGAGACCCAGTACTTC. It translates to CASSGGTGMETQYF.

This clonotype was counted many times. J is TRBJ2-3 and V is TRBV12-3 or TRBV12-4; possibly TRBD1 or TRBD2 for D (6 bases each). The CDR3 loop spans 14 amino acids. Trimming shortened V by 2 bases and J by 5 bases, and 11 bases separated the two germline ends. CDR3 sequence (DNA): TGTGCCAGCAGTTTAAGGGGGGCTGGAGATACGCAGTATTTT. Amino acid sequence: CASSLRGAGDTQYF.

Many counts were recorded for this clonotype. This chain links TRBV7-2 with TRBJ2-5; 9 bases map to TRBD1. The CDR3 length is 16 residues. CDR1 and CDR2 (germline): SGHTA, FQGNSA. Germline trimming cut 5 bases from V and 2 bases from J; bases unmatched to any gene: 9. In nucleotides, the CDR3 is TGTGCCAGCAGCGCGGGACAGGGAGAAGGGCAAGAGACCCAGTACTTC. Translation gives CASSAGQGEGQETQYF.

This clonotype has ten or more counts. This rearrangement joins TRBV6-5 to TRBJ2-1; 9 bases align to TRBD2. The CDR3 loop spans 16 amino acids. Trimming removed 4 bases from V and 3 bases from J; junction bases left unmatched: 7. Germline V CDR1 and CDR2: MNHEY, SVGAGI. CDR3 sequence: CASSSGTSNIYNEQFF. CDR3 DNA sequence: TGTGCCAGCAGTTCCGGGACTAGCAATATCTACAATGAGCAGTTCTTC.

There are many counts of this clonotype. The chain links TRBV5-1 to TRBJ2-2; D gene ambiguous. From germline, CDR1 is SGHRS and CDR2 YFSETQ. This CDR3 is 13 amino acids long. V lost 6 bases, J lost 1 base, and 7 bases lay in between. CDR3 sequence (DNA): TGCGCCAGCATGCCCGGGAACACCGGGGAGCTGTTTTTT. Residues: CASMPGNTGELFF.

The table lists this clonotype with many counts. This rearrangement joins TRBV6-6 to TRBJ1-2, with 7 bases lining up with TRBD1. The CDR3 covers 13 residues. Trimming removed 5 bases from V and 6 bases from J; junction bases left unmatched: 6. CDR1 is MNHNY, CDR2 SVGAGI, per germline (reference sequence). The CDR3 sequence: CASSRTGANGYTF. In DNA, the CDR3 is TGTGCCAGCAGTCGTACAGGGGCAAATGGCTACACCTTC.

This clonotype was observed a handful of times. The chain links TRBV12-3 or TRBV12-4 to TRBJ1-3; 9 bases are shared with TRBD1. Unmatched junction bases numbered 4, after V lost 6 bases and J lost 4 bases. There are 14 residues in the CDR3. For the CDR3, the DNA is TGTGCCAGCAGATCTACAGGGGGCGGAAACACCATATATTTT. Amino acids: CASRSTGGGNTIYF.

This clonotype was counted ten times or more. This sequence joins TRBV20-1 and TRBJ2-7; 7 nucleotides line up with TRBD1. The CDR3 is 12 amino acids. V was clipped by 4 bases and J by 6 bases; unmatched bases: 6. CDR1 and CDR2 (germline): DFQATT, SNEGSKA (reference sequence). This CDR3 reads CSANRQGSEQYV. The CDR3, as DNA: TGCAGTGCTAATAGACAGGGTTCCGAGCAGTACGTC.